Shown below are 16 T cell receptor beta chains from a single sample sequenced in a study of technical replicates of blood from several donors. TCRdb keeps only in-frame clones here, not all; method: immunoSEQ multiplex PCR. The profile shows 72,000 or so clones, approximately 92% of them singletons. Input material: T cells isolated from PBMCs. The receptor source for this set is a human donor in good health.

The chain joins TRBV29-1 to TRBJ2-1; 12 nucleotides agree with TRBD2. The trim removed 6 bases at V and 4 bases at J, leaving 10 bases unmatched. This CDR3 has 16 amino acids. CDR1 is SQVTM, CDR2 ANQGSEA, per germline. CDR3 sequence reads: CSVTGLAGRPYNEQFF. CDR3 bases: TGCAGCGTCACGGGACTAGCGGGCCGACCGTACAATGAGCAGTTCTTC.

The V call is TRBV6-6, the J call TRBJ1-5; D uncertain. Trimming shortened V by 3 bases and J by 9 bases, and 15 bases separated the two germline ends. CDR1 is MNHNY, CDR2 SVGAGI, per germline (reference sequence). The CDR3 is made up of 14 amino acids. The CDR3 spells CASSYVAGSGPQHF. Here the CDR3 DNA reads TGTGCCAGCAGTTATGTTGCGGGGTCCGGGCCCCAGCATTTT.

V is TRBV29-1 and J is TRBJ1-5, with D hard to call. Germline V gene lookup returns CDR1 SQVTM and CDR2 ANQGSEA. The CDR3 length is 13 residues. V gave up 7 bases and J gave up 0 bases, with 10 bases separating them. Written as DNA, the CDR3 is TGCAGCGCAGGAGGTTCTAGCAATCAGCCCCAGCATTTT. It codes for CSAGGSSNQPQHF.

The CDR3 coding sequence is TGTGCCATCAGTGTGGAGGGTTCAAATCAGCCCCAGCATTTT. This encodes CAISVEGSNQPQHF. The gene calls are TRBV10-3 and TRBJ1-5; D uncertain. CDR1 and CDR2 (germline): ENHRY, SYGVKD. The V gene lost 4 bases and the J gene lost 4 bases, with 11 bases spanning the gap. The CDR3 is 14 amino acids.

The V gene is TRBV2, the J gene TRBJ1-1; D gene uncertain. Germline V gene lookup returns CDR1 SNHLY and CDR2 FYNNEI. The V gene lost 4 bases and the J gene lost 4 bases, with 10 bases spanning the gap. The CDR3 is made up of 13 amino acids. CDR3 bases: TGTGCCAGCAGTGGTCTCTCGCGCACTGAAGCTTTCTTT. Amino acid sequence: CASSGLSRTEAFF.

The chain is built from TRBV29-1 and TRBJ2-3, with 8 bases matching TRBD2. The J segment lost 5 bases and the V segment lost 5 bases, leaving 6 bases of the junction unmatched. Germline V gene sequence: CDR1 SQVTM, CDR2 ANQGSEA. The length of the CDR3 is 13 residues. The CDR3 DNA sequence: TGCAGCGTTAGCGGGAGTGGTATAGATACGCAGTATTTT. Residues: CSVSGSGIDTQYF.

The V gene is TRBV10-3, the J gene TRBJ1-1; D ambiguous. The CDR3 sequence is 14 residues long. V was trimmed by 3 bases and J by 2 bases, leaving 10 bases between them. The germline V gene encodes CDR1 ENHRY and CDR2 SYGVKD. CDR3 in DNA: TGTGCCATCAGTGAAGACTTTCTCAACACTGAAGCTTTCTTT. Translation: CAISEDFLNTEAFF.

A single count supports this clone. The gene calls are TRBV10-1 and TRBJ2-5, with TRBD2 as a possible D gene (6 bases). Per germline, CDR1 WNHNN and CDR2 SYGVQD (reference sequence). CDR3 length equals 15 residues. Deletions cut 2 bases from V and 2 bases from J, with 12 bases between. The DNA for the CDR3 is TGCGCCAGCAGTGAGACTAGGGGAGGACAAGAGACCCAGTACTTC. Protein: CASSETRGGQETQYF.

This clone was seen only once. The chain uses TRBV27 and TRBJ2-3; D is uncertain. This CDR3 contains 14 residues. From germline, CDR1 is MNHEY and CDR2 SMNVEV (reference sequence). Trimming removed 6 bases at V and 6 bases at J, with 16 bases between. The CDR3, as DNA: TGTGCCAGCAGCAACCTCGGAGCCCTGGATACGCAGTATTTT. The encoded protein is CASSNLGALDTQYF.

The chain uses TRBV4-1 and TRBJ2-3; 9 bases match TRBD2. This CDR3 region has 16 residues. The J segment lost 5 bases and the V segment lost 4 bases, leaving 10 bases of the junction unmatched. CDR1 and CDR2 (germline): MGHRA, YSYEKL. CDR3 nucleotide sequence: TGCGCCAGCAGCCTCCGAGCGGGAGGCCGGGAAGATACGCAGTATTTT. Amino acids: CASSLRAGGREDTQYF.

V is TRBV7-9 and J is TRBJ1-1; 7 bases match TRBD1. Germline CDR1 is SEHNR and CDR2 is FQNEAQ (reference sequence). The CDR3 sequence is 16 residues long. Trimming removed 5 bases from V and 0 bases from J; junction bases left unmatched: 9. For the CDR3, the DNA is TGTGCCAGCAGCACCCGACAGGGATCGATGAACACTGAAGCTTTCTTT. It yields the protein CASSTRQGSMNTEAFF.

This chain links TRBV6-5 with TRBJ2-1; D may be TRBD2 (5 bases). V was trimmed by 5 bases and J by 8 bases, leaving 13 bases between them. Germline V gives CDR1 MNHEY, CDR2 SVGAGI. The CDR3 spans 13 residues. In DNA form, the CDR3 reads TGTGCCAGCAGTGTTACTAGTATGCATGAGCAGTTCTTC. Amino acid sequence: CASSVTSMHEQFF.

The CDR3 DNA follows: TGCGCCAGCTCAGACTCTGGAAACACCATATATTTT. This translates into CASSDSGNTIYF. The gene calls are TRBV5-1 and TRBJ1-3; D uncertain. Germline CDR1 and CDR2: SGHRS and YFSETQ. Trimming removed 7 bases from V and 0 bases from J, with 5 bases in between. CDR3 length: 12 residues.

V gene TRBV2 combines with J gene TRBJ2-1; 11 bases agree with TRBD2. Germline V lookup: CDR1 SNHLY, CDR2 FYNNEI. J was trimmed by 6 bases and V by 6 bases; bases with no gene match: 10. This CDR3 spans 16 amino acids. The CDR3 loop is CASRQLLAGGTNEQFF. The CDR3 nucleotides read TGTGCCAGCAGACAACTTCTAGCGGGAGGAACCAATGAGCAGTTCTTC.

The chain joins TRBV6-1 to TRBJ2-7, with 7 bases fitting TRBD1. The CDR3 totals 17 residues. Germline CDR1 MNHNS, CDR2 SASEGT. Trimming cost V 3 bases and J 1 base; bases outside gene matches: 12. The CDR3 protein is CASSDDRAGPTSYEQYF. In DNA, the CDR3 is TGTGCCAGCAGTGACGACAGGGCAGGACCAACATCCTACGAGCAGTACTTC.

Here the CDR3 DNA reads TGTGCCAGCAGCTCCGGGACAGGGGTCCTCCATACGCAGTATTTT. Amino acid sequence: CASSSGTGVLHTQYF. V is TRBV7-9 and J is TRBJ2-3; 10 bases are a match to TRBD1. CDR3 size: 15 residues. Germline CDR1 and CDR2: SEHNR and FQNEAQ (reference sequence). Unmatched junction bases numbered 8, after V lost 4 bases and J lost 7 bases.